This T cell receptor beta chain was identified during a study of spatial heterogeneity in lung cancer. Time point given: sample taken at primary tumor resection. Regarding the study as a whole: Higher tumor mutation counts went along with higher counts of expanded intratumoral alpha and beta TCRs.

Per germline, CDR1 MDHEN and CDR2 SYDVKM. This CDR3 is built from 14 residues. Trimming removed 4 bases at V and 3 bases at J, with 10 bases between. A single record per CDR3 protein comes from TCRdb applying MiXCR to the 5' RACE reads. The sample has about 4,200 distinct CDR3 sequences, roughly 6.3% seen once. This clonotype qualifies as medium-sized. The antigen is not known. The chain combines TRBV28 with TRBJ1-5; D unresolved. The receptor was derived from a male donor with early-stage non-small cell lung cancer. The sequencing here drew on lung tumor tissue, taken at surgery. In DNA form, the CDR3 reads TGTGCCAGCAGTTCACCGGGCCCCAATCAGCCCCAGCATTTT. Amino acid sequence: CASSSPGPNQPQHF.